This T cell receptor (beta chain) derives from a study of shared clonotypes between healthy human individuals. Overall study context: Per donor, three plates held CD4 naive cells, three held CD4 memory, two held CD8 naive and one held CD8 memory. Study-wide results and caveats: Around 5% was the fraction of naive CD4 clonotypes found shared across several donors.

Selected positively for CCR7 and CD45RO-negative, naive CD8 cells excluded terminally differentiated effector memory CD45RA+ cells. In germline, CDR1 is SGHNT, CDR2 YENEEA. With 6 bases clipped from V and 0 bases from J, the junction kept 5 bases outside the gene matches. This CDR3 comprises 15 residues. Regarding this clone: Its antigen remains unidentified.

Genomic DNA of every subset was divided equally among multiple immunoSEQ plates. Profiled with immunoSEQ multiplex PCR; TCRdb holds only in-frame clones, not every one. The table shows about 580,000 clones, with roughly 98% occurring only once. The V call is TRBV11-3, the J call TRBJ2-5; 9 bases match TRBD1. The TCR originated in a man under 40 in good health. Specimen: naive CD8+ T cells sorted from blood. CDR3 DNA: TGTGCCAGCAGTCCCGGGACAGGGTACCAAGAGACCCAGTACTTC. Translation: CASSPGTGYQETQYF.